This TCR beta chain came from a study of blood T cell repertoires in COVID-19. The CDR3 is made up of 12 amino acids. The ends were cut back, 4 bases at V and 5 bases at J, with 12 bases in the middle. The germline gives CDR1 SQVTM, CDR2 ANQGSEA. Repertoires were generated with immunoSEQ multiplex PCR, while TCRdb's copy carries only in-frame clones and drops some. The sample gives 250,000 to 300,000 clones, around nine tenths of which show up once; approximately 2% is in the top ten. The sequenced sample consisted of PBMCs or T cells enriched from blood (not recorded which). This chain joins TRBV29-1 and TRBJ2-7; D may be TRBD2 (6 bases). This TCR came from a woman aged 55-69 years in a cohort exposed to, infected with or recovered from COVID-19 (not recorded which). CDR3 in DNA: TGCAGCGTTGGAGAGGGGAGGAACGAGCAGTACTTC. Its translation: CSVGEGRNEQYF.